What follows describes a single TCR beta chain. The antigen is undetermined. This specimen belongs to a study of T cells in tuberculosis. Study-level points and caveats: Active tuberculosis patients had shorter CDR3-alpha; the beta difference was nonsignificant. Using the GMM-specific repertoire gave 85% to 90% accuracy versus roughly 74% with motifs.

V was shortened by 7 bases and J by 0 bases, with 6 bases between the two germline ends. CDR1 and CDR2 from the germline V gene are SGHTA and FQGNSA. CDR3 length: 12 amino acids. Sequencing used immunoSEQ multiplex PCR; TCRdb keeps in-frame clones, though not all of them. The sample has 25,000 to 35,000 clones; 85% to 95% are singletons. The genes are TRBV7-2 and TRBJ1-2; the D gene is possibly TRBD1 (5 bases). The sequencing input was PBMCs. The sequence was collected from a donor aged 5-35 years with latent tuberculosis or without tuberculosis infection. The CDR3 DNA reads TGTGCCAGCAAGGACACTAACTATGGCTACACCTTC. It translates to CASKDTNYGYTF.